This entry features one T cell receptor beta chain sequence. There are 16 residues in the CDR3. Trimming removed 1 base at V and 0 bases at J, with 9 bases between. Germline loops: CDR1 SGHAT, CDR2 FQNNGV. In the original processing: Cell counts per sample came from amplifying reference gene primers. Sequencing used immunoSEQ multiplex PCR; TCRdb keeps in-frame clones, though not all of them. The DNA was the basis for D and trimming; V, J and clone size are from that table. The sample has around 230,000 clones, roughly 83% seen once. These data are taken from a study of blood T cell repertoires in COVID-19. Across the whole study: Acute and convalescent COVID-19 specimens originated in the United States, Italy and Spain. The analysed material was cDNA or gDNA that came from T cells, B-cell-depleted T cells, or PBMCs.

The chain uses TRBV11-2 and TRBJ2-2; TRBD1 might be the D (5 bases). The sequenced sample consisted of peripheral blood. The clonotype was recovered from a man aged 35 to 55 with acute or convalescent COVID-19. The CDR3 is CASSLVKGTNTGELFF. The CDR3 nucleotides read TGTGCCAGCAGCTTAGTAAAGGGGACGAACACCGGGGAGCTGTTTTTT.